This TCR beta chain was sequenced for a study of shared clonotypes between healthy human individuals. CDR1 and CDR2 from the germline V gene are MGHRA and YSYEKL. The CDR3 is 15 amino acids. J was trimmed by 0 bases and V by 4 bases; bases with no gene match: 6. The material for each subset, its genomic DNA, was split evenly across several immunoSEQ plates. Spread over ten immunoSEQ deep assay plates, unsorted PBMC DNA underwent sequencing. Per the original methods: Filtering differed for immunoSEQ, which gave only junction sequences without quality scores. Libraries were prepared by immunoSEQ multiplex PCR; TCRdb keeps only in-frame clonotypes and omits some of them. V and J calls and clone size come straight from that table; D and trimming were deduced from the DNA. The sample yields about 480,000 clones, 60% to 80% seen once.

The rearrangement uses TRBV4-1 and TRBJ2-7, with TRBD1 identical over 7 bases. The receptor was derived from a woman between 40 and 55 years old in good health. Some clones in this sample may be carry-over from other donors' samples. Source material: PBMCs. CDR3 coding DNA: TGCGCCAGCAGCCTACAACAGGGGTCCTCCTACGAGCAGTACTTC. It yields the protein CASSLQQGSSYEQYF.